What follows are 18 T cell receptor beta chains derived from one specimen sequenced in a study of shared clonotypes between healthy human individuals. Generated by immunoSEQ multiplex PCR, the TCRdb table keeps only in-frame clones and is missing some. Of 150,000 to 200,000 clones listed, 66% are singletons. What was sequenced was memory CD4+ T cells sorted from blood. Subset: CD45RA-negative fraction. The receptor source for this set is a man aged 25 to 45 in good health.

This chain joins TRBV27 and TRBJ1-2, with D perhaps matching TRBD1 (5 bases). Trimming removed 4 bases at V and 1 base at J, with 7 bases between. The CDR3 runs 13 residues. Germline-derived CDR1 and CDR2 are MNHEY and SMNVEV (reference sequence). The CDR3 region is CASSWQGNYGYTF. For the CDR3, the DNA is TGTGCCAGCAGTTGGCAGGGTAACTATGGCTACACCTTC.

This clone was seen a handful of times. The chain employs TRBV28 and TRBJ2-5; D not resolved. This CDR3 contains 13 residues. From germline, CDR1 is MDHEN and CDR2 SYDVKM. Trimming removed 2 bases at V and 5 bases at J, with 9 bases between. DNA of the CDR3: TGTGCCAGCAGTTTACCCGGACGGGAGACCCAGTACTTC. Translated: CASSLPGRETQYF.

The V gene is TRBV19, the J gene TRBJ2-1; unclear D gene. The CDR3 loop spans 12 amino acids. CDR1 and CDR2 from the germline V gene are LNHDA and SQIVND (reference sequence). Trimming pared 4 bases from V and 9 bases from J, leaving 10 bases between. The CDR3 DNA sequence: TGTGCCAGTAGTACGAACGTTGGTGAGCAGTTCTTC. Translation: CASSTNVGEQFF.

This chain connects TRBV6-5 to TRBJ2-5; 11 positions agree with TRBD2. Germline trimming cut 0 bases from V and 5 bases from J; bases unmatched to any gene: 5. The germline CDR1 and CDR2 sequences are MNHEY and SVGAGI. There are 16 residues in the CDR3. CDR3 bases: TGTGCCAGCAGTTACTCAGGCGTAGCGGGAGGGGAGACCCAGTACTTC. Translated, it gives CASSYSGVAGGETQYF.

The gene calls are TRBV5-1 and TRBJ1-2, with D uncertain. Trimming removed 4 bases at V and 2 bases at J, with 6 bases between. The germline V gene has CDR1 SGHRS and CDR2 YFSETQ. CDR3 length equals 12 residues. CDR3 coding DNA: TGCGCCAGCAGCACGGAGAACTATGGCTACACCTTC. Translating it yields CASSTENYGYTF.

This chain joins TRBV29-1 and TRBJ1-5; 7 nucleotides agree with TRBD1. CDR1 and CDR2 from the germline V gene are SQVTM and ANQGSEA. The CDR3 is made up of 14 amino acids. With V trimmed by 4 bases and J by 0 bases, 3 bases remained unmatched. CDR3 residues: CSVAEGASNQPQHF. The CDR3 DNA follows: TGCAGCGTTGCGGAGGGGGCTAGCAATCAGCCCCAGCATTTT.

In this sample, this clone turned up many times. The chain links TRBV11-2 to TRBJ1-2; 10 bases agree with TRBD1. V was pared by 4 bases and J by 7 bases, with 3 bases of the junction left unmatched. CDR1 SGHAT and CDR2 FQNNGV come from the germline V gene. The CDR3 loop spans 13 amino acids. CDR3 residues: CASSWDRGAGYTF. The CDR3 DNA reads TGTGCCAGCAGCTGGGACAGGGGAGCTGGCTACACCTTC.

This chain connects TRBV7-9 to TRBJ2-1; possible D gene TRBD1, 6 bases. The germline gives CDR1 SEHNR, CDR2 FQNEAQ (reference sequence). The CDR3 runs 14 residues. Between the trimmed V and J ends, which lost 5 bases and 8 bases, there was a span of 16 bases. CDR3 sequence (DNA): TGTGCCAGCAGCCCTCGTCGGGACAAGGATGAGCAGTTCTTC. This sequence encodes CASSPRRDKDEQFF.

The chain uses TRBV19 and TRBJ1-1; TRBD1 might be the D (5 bases). This CDR3 spans 15 amino acids. The germline V gene encodes CDR1 LNHDA and CDR2 SQIVND (reference sequence). V was trimmed by 5 bases and J by 1 base, leaving 14 bases between them. This CDR3 is CASSARQWGNTEAFF. Here the CDR3 DNA reads TGTGCCAGTAGTGCCCGACAGTGGGGGAACACTGAAGCTTTCTTT.

J is TRBJ2-1 and V is TRBV7-9; D perhaps matches TRBD2 (5 bases). The germline gives CDR1 SEHNR, CDR2 FQNEAQ (reference sequence). This CDR3 has 14 residues. Trimming cost V 5 bases and J 5 bases, with 13 bases left between them. CDR3 nucleotide sequence: TGTGCCAGCAGCGACTCGGGGTTCAACAATGAGCAGTTCTTC. This encodes CASSDSGFNNEQFF.

This chain links TRBV14 with TRBJ1-2; 9 bases align to TRBD1. V lost 1 base, J lost 7 bases, and 4 bases stayed unmatched. The CDR3 has 14 amino acids. Germline CDR1 and CDR2: SGHDN and FVKESK. CDR3 loop: CASSQVQGASGYTF. Here the CDR3 DNA reads TGTGCCAGCAGCCAAGTACAGGGGGCGAGTGGCTACACCTTC.

The chain recombines TRBV19 with TRBJ2-4, with a possible D match to TRBD2 (5 bases). Germline CDR1 and CDR2: LNHDA and SQIVND (reference sequence). Between the trimmed V and J ends, which lost 11 bases and 0 bases, there was a span of 11 bases. This CDR3 spans 13 amino acids. Here the CDR3 reads CARPRVAKNIQYF. For the CDR3, the DNA is TGTGCCCGCCCGAGGGTAGCCAAAAACATTCAGTACTTC.

The chain uses TRBV27 and TRBJ1-1, with D perhaps TRBD1 (5 bases). Per germline, CDR1 MNHEY and CDR2 SMNVEV (reference sequence). The CDR3 has 16 residues. The germline V and J ends were trimmed by 6 bases and 0 bases, with 17 bases remaining between them. CDR3 residues: CASSLNRNAMNTEAFF. The CDR3 DNA sequence: TGTGCCAGCAGCCTAAACAGGAATGCCATGAACACTGAAGCTTTCTTT.

Only a few counts were recorded for this clone. The chain joins TRBV7-3 to TRBJ2-5; D not resolved. The germline CDR1 and CDR2 sequences are SGHTA and FQGTGA. Trimming took 2 bases from V and 1 from J, leaving 5 bases between them. The CDR3 has 13 residues. Written as DNA, the CDR3 is TGTGCCAGCAGCTTAGTGGCCCAAGAGACCCAGTACTTC. Its translation is CASSLVAQETQYF.

The chain employs TRBV20-1 and TRBJ2-7, with a tentative D call TRBD1 (5 bases). The CDR3 has 11 residues. Germline V gene lookup returns CDR1 DFQATT and CDR2 SNEGSKA (reference sequence). The V and J ends lost 3 bases and 6 bases respectively, with 9 bases between them. The CDR3 here is CSASRGREQYF. CDR3 DNA: TGCAGTGCTAGTAGGGGCCGCGAGCAGTACTTC.

This chain links TRBV5-3 with TRBJ2-1; D tentatively fits TRBD1 or TRBD2 (6 bases each). TRBV5-3 is placed among ORFs of uncertain function. The CDR3 loop spans 17 amino acids. V shed 4 bases and J shed 9 bases, with 26 bases lying between them. The DNA of the CDR3 is TGTGCCAGAAGCCAGGTTAGACAGAGGGAGGCCAGGGGTGAGCAGTTCTTC. It yields the protein CARSQVRQREARGEQFF.

V usage is TRBV2 and J usage is TRBJ2-7; TRBD1 might be the D (5 bases). The CDR3 contains 14 residues. CDR1 and CDR2 (germline): SNHLY, FYNNEI. With 3 bases removed from V and 0 bases from J, the gap between germline ends came to 9 bases. CDR3 amino acids: CASSETRASYEQYF. The DNA of the CDR3 is TGTGCCAGCAGTGAGACCAGGGCCTCCTACGAGCAGTACTTC.

This chain uses TRBV7-6 with TRBJ2-7, with 10 bases identical to TRBD2. The CDR3 is made up of 15 amino acids. V lost 4 bases to trimming and J lost 0 bases; unmatched junction nucleotides: 3. Germline-derived CDR1 and CDR2 are SGHVS and FNYEAQ. Here the CDR3 reads CASSSLAGDSYEQYF. CDR3 nucleotide sequence: TGTGCCAGCAGCTCCCTAGCGGGGGACTCCTACGAGCAGTACTTC.